This T cell receptor beta chain stems from a study of CD8 T cells in Susac syndrome. Germline V CDR1 and CDR2: MGHDK, SYGVNS. The CDR3 is 14 residues long. Trimming took 9 bases from V and 5 from J; bases not matched to a gene: 13. Sequencing of TCR beta covered CD8+ and CD4+ T cells obtained from blood. The multiple sclerosis controls consisted of treatment-naive patients with relapsing-remitting disease, either stable or active. TEMRA cells underwent FACS enrichment and CD8+ and CD4+ T cells underwent negative isolation. Reverse transcription used about 0.5 to 1 ug RNA and random hexamers. Coverage of TCR beta CDR3 amplification by immunoSEQ multiplex PCR extended to 54 Vbeta and 13 Jbeta. MiXCR, run by TCRdb on the immunoSEQ multiplex PCR reads, gives a single entry per CDR3 protein. The table shows around 160,000 distinct CDR3 sequences, with 94% occurring only once.

V is TRBV25-1 and J is TRBJ2-7, with 7 bases fitting TRBD2. The material sequenced was CD4+ T cells from PBMCs. The source is a human donor with multiple sclerosis. The CDR3 reads CASTPRGRDDEQYF. CDR3 nucleotide sequence: TGTGCCAGTACCCCGAGAGGGAGGGACGACGAGCAGTACTTC.